Listed below are T cell receptor beta chains from one sample, sequenced in a study of T-cell memory formation after mild COVID-19. TCRdb called the 5' RACE reads again in MiXCR, with one record for every CDR3 protein. The table includes about 81,000 distinct CDR3 sequences, roughly 25% detected once. The sample comprised PBMCs or a T cell subset sorted from them (not recorded which). The receptor set was obtained from a man between 18 and 29 years old who had mild COVID-19 (a few samples of this study predate the infection). Cell type and time point are not known. CDR3s include the opening cysteine and the closing phenylalanine or tryptophan. Fields, in order: clone size, D gene, J gene, V gene, CDR3 protein, CDR3 DNA. The D gene is left open where the match is weak. Some rows have no size entry. The others give once, few or many, or a class for an expanded clone.

clone size: NA; D gene: NA; J gene: TRBJ2-3; V gene: TRBV7-2; CDR3 protein: CASSPEGGGLTDTQYF; CDR3 DNA: TGTGCCAGCAGCCCGGAGGGAGGGGGCCTCACAGATACGCAGTATTTT
clone size: NA; D gene: NA; J gene: TRBJ2-2; V gene: TRBV7-9; CDR3 protein: CASILRAYTGELFF; CDR3 DNA: TGTGCCAGCATCCTCAGGGCTTACACCGGGGAGCTGTTTTTT
clone size: NA; D gene: NA; J gene: TRBJ1-4; V gene: TRBV5-1; CDR3 protein: CASSPHRIGLGGEKLFF; CDR3 DNA: TGCGCCAGCAGCCCACACAGGATCGGACTGGGTGGTGAAAAACTGTTTTTT
clone size: NA; D gene: NA; J gene: TRBJ1-6; V gene: TRBV13; CDR3 protein: CASSLGDRSVHF; CDR3 DNA: TGTGCCAGCAGCTTAGGGGACCGGTCAGTCCACTTT
clone size: NA; D gene: NA; J gene: TRBJ2-1; V gene: TRBV7-8; CDR3 protein: CASSLALMDEQFF; CDR3 DNA: TGTGCCAGCAGCCTGGCGCTGATGGATGAGCAGTTCTTC
clone size: NA; D gene: NA; J gene: TRBJ2-6; V gene: TRBV15; CDR3 protein: CATSQGGISGANVLTF; CDR3 DNA: TGTGCCACCAGCCAGGGGGGTATCTCTGGGGCCAACGTCCTGACTTTC
clone size: NA; D gene: NA; J gene: TRBJ2-1; V gene: TRBV4-1; CDR3 protein: CASSQVNEQFF; CDR3 DNA: TGCGCCAGCAGCCAGGTGAATGAGCAGTTCTTC
clone size: many; D gene: NA; J gene: TRBJ2-1; V gene: TRBV4-3; CDR3 protein: CASSQEVAAGDEQFF; CDR3 DNA: TGCGCCAGCAGCCAAGAGGTGGCGGCTGGGGATGAGCAGTTCTTC
clone size: NA; D gene: NA; J gene: TRBJ2-1; V gene: TRBV3-1; CDR3 protein: CASSQEQGDPYNEQFF; CDR3 DNA: TGTGCCAGCAGCCAAGAACAGGGAGATCCCTACAATGAGCAGTTCTTC
clone size: many; D gene: TRBD1; J gene: TRBJ1-6; V gene: TRBV27; CDR3 protein: CASRSGGGGSPLHF; CDR3 DNA: TGTGCCAGCAGATCAGGGGGCGGGGGTTCACCCCTCCACTTT
clone size: NA; D gene: NA; J gene: TRBJ2-3; V gene: TRBV27; CDR3 protein: CASSLSRGADTQYF; CDR3 DNA: TGTGCCAGCAGTTTATCCCGCGGGGCAGATACGCAGTATTTT
clone size: NA; D gene: TRBD1; J gene: TRBJ1-1; V gene: TRBV5-5; CDR3 protein: CASSLAAGGFTEAFF; CDR3 DNA: TGTGCCAGCAGCTTGGCAGCAGGGGGGTTCACTGAAGCTTTCTTT
clone size: NA; D gene: NA; J gene: TRBJ1-1; V gene: TRBV13; CDR3 protein: CASSYRTALMNTEAFF; CDR3 DNA: TGTGCCAGCAGTTATCGGACAGCACTAATGAACACTGAAGCTTTCTTT
clone size: few; D gene: NA; J gene: TRBJ2-7; V gene: TRBV25-1; CDR3 protein: CASSDLGSPYEQYF; CDR3 DNA: TGTGCCAGCAGTGACTTAGGCAGTCCCTACGAGCAGTACTTC
clone size: NA; D gene: NA; J gene: TRBJ2-3; V gene: TRBV20-1; CDR3 protein: CSARVDSTASTDTQYF; CDR3 DNA: TGCAGTGCTAGGGTGGACTCTACAGCTAGCACAGATACGCAGTATTTT
clone size: few; D gene: NA; J gene: TRBJ1-5; V gene: TRBV27; CDR3 protein: CASSWRSSNQPQHF; CDR3 DNA: TGTGCCAGCAGTTGGAGATCCTCAAATCAGCCCCAGCATTTT
clone size: few; D gene: NA; J gene: TRBJ2-2; V gene: TRBV7-7; CDR3 protein: CASSAGTGELFF; CDR3 DNA: TGTGCTAGCAGCGCAGGGACCGGGGAGCTGTTTTTT
clone size: NA; D gene: NA; J gene: TRBJ1-2; V gene: TRBV25-1; CDR3 protein: CASSELGNYGYTF; CDR3 DNA: TGTGCCAGCAGTGAATTAGGGAACTATGGCTACACCTTC
clone size: NA; D gene: NA; J gene: TRBJ1-2; V gene: TRBV6-5; CDR3 protein: CASSLQVNYGYTF; CDR3 DNA: TGTGCCAGCTCGCTCCAGGTTAACTATGGCTACACCTTC
clone size: NA; D gene: TRBD1; J gene: TRBJ1-2; V gene: TRBV27; CDR3 protein: CASTPRGQGGHGYTF; CDR3 DNA: TGTGCCAGCACTCCAAGGGGACAGGGAGGTCATGGCTACACCTTC
clone size: NA; D gene: NA; J gene: TRBJ1-1; V gene: TRBV7-9; CDR3 protein: CASSRGGTTEAFF; CDR3 DNA: TGTGCCAGCAGCCGGGGGGGGACAACTGAAGCTTTCTTT
clone size: NA; D gene: NA; J gene: TRBJ2-2; V gene: TRBV4-2; CDR3 protein: CASSPFLAAGELFF; CDR3 DNA: TGTGCCAGCAGCCCATTCTTGGCAGCCGGGGAGCTGTTTTTT
clone size: NA; D gene: TRBD2; J gene: TRBJ2-3; V gene: TRBV29-1; CDR3 protein: CSAPLAGEQDTQYF; CDR3 DNA: TGCAGCGCCCCGCTAGCGGGGGAACAAGATACGCAGTATTTT
clone size: few; D gene: NA; J gene: TRBJ2-1; V gene: TRBV11-2; CDR3 protein: CASSSARGTSSGYNEQFF; CDR3 DNA: TGTGCCAGCAGCTCCGCTAGGGGAACTAGTTCGGGTTACAATGAGCAGTTCTTC
clone size: once; D gene: NA; J gene: TRBJ1-4; V gene: TRBV20-1; CDR3 protein: CSARGVGSGEKLFF; CDR3 DNA: TGCAGTGCTAGAGGAGTGGGGAGTGGGGAAAAACTGTTTTTT
clone size: once; D gene: NA; J gene: TRBJ1-1; V gene: TRBV4-2; CDR3 protein: CASSQKGGTEAFF; CDR3 DNA: TGTGCCAGCAGCCAAAAGGGGGGCACTGAAGCTTTCTTT
clone size: NA; D gene: TRBD2; J gene: TRBJ2-1; V gene: TRBV4-1; CDR3 protein: CASSQSSGAYNEQFF; CDR3 DNA: TGCGCCAGCAGCCAATCTAGCGGGGCTTACAATGAGCAGTTCTTC
clone size: NA; D gene: TRBD1; J gene: TRBJ2-5; V gene: TRBV15; CDR3 protein: CATGQGLSETQYF; CDR3 DNA: TGTGCCACCGGACAGGGATTGAGCGAGACCCAGTACTTC
clone size: NA; D gene: TRBD1; J gene: TRBJ2-5; V gene: TRBV28; CDR3 protein: CASTRGTGYETQYF; CDR3 DNA: TGTGCCAGCACCCGAGGGACAGGGTACGAGACCCAGTACTTC
clone size: NA; D gene: NA; J gene: TRBJ2-3; V gene: TRBV4-1; CDR3 protein: CASSLLGSVPDTQYF; CDR3 DNA: TGCGCCAGCAGCCTGTTAGGGAGCGTCCCAGATACGCAGTATTTT
clone size: NA; D gene: NA; J gene: TRBJ2-3; V gene: TRBV7-2; CDR3 protein: CASTKPGHRTDTQYF; CDR3 DNA: TGTGCCAGCACCAAACCGGGACACCGCACAGATACGCAGTATTTT
clone size: NA; D gene: NA; J gene: TRBJ2-1; V gene: TRBV6-6; CDR3 protein: CASRPISSSYNEQFF; CDR3 DNA: TGTGCCAGCAGACCGATCTCGAGCTCCTACAATGAGCAGTTCTTC
clone size: NA; D gene: TRBD2; J gene: TRBJ2-3; V gene: TRBV12-3/TRBV12-4; CDR3 protein: CASSWGTTSSAQYF; CDR3 DNA: TGTGCCAGCAGTTGGGGGACTACATCCTCGGCGCAGTATTTT
clone size: NA; D gene: TRBD1; J gene: TRBJ1-2; V gene: TRBV29-1; CDR3 protein: CSSRTGLDGYTF; CDR3 DNA: TGCAGCTCCCGGACAGGGCTGGATGGCTACACCTTC
clone size: once; D gene: NA; J gene: TRBJ2-2; V gene: TRBV27; CDR3 protein: CASSYEGASGELFF; CDR3 DNA: TGTGCCAGCAGTTACGAGGGCGCGTCCGGGGAGCTGTTTTTT
clone size: NA; D gene: NA; J gene: TRBJ1-1; V gene: TRBV12-3/TRBV12-4; CDR3 protein: CASSWTAEAFF; CDR3 DNA: TGTGCCAGCAGTTGGACAGCAGAAGCTTTCTTT
clone size: NA; D gene: TRBD1; J gene: TRBJ2-2; V gene: TRBV12-3/TRBV12-4; CDR3 protein: CASSLAFRRDRGPSIDTGELFF; CDR3 DNA: TGTGCCAGCAGTTTAGCGTTTCGAAGGGATAGGGGGCCCTCTATAGACACCGGGGAGCTGTTTTTT
clone size: NA; D gene: NA; J gene: TRBJ2-3; V gene: TRBV4-1; CDR3 protein: CASSQVSGVGTDTQYF; CDR3 DNA: TGCGCCAGCAGCCAAGTTTCCGGCGTGGGCACAGATACGCAGTATTTT
clone size: few; D gene: NA; J gene: TRBJ1-1; V gene: TRBV19; CDR3 protein: CASSMEEGAEDNVPEAFF; CDR3 DNA: TGTGCCAGTAGTATGGAGGAGGGTGCCGAGGATAACGTCCCTGAAGCTTTCTTT
clone size: NA; D gene: NA; J gene: TRBJ1-5; V gene: TRBV19; CDR3 protein: CASEATARNQPQHF; CDR3 DNA: TGTGCCAGTGAGGCAACGGCTCGCAATCAGCCCCAGCATTTT
clone size: few; D gene: TRBD1; J gene: TRBJ2-5; V gene: TRBV29-1; CDR3 protein: CSGGQGEETQYF; CDR3 DNA: TGCAGCGGCGGACAGGGTGAAGAGACCCAGTACTTC
clone size: NA; D gene: NA; J gene: TRBJ2-5; V gene: TRBV24-1; CDR3 protein: CATSVQPLTGHGRETQYF; CDR3 DNA: TGTGCCACCAGTGTCCAACCCCTGACAGGTCATGGACGAGAGACCCAGTACTTC
clone size: NA; D gene: NA; J gene: TRBJ2-5; V gene: TRBV5-1; CDR3 protein: CASSLLNRVRDQYF; CDR3 DNA: TGCGCCAGCAGCTTACTGAACAGGGTTCGGGACCAGTACTTC
clone size: few; D gene: NA; J gene: TRBJ2-7; V gene: TRBV29-1; CDR3 protein: CSVEDLRGATYEQYF; CDR3 DNA: TGCAGCGTTGAAGATCTCAGGGGGGCAACCTACGAGCAGTACTTC
clone size: few; D gene: NA; J gene: TRBJ1-2; V gene: TRBV28; CDR3 protein: CASEGQRGIGYTF; CDR3 DNA: TGTGCCAGCGAGGGCCAGAGGGGAATCGGCTACACCTTC
clone size: NA; D gene: TRBD2; J gene: TRBJ2-5; V gene: TRBV7-2; CDR3 protein: CASSLETSGGAETQYF; CDR3 DNA: TGTGCCAGCAGCTTAGAGACTAGCGGGGGGGCGGAGACCCAGTACTTC